These 26 T cell receptor beta chains came from one sample sequenced in a study of blood T cells in healthy people across ages. Next came a second PCR, run for roughly 7 to 12 cycles, which used a sample-barcoded 5' primer along with a J-beta primer mix. Each CDR3 protein is one row after TCRdb ran MiXCR on the 5' RACE reads. The sample yields about 1.1 million distinct CDR3 sequences, under 40% seen once. The sample was blood. The receptors derive from a man between 18 and 29 years old in good health.

This chain connects TRBV20-1 to TRBJ2-3; 7 bases align to TRBD2. V lost 3 bases and J lost 1; bases outside the gene matches: 7. The germline V gene has CDR1 DFQATT and CDR2 SNEGSKA (reference sequence). This CDR3 spans 15 amino acids. The CDR3 here is CSARPRAGGTDTQYF. For the CDR3, the DNA is TGCAGTGCTAGGCCTAGGGCGGGGGGCACAGATACGCAGTATTTT.

The rearrangement uses TRBV5-1 and TRBJ1-3; tentative D call: TRBD1 (6 bases). Trimming took off 6 bases at V and 0 bases at J, with 16 bases between the two ends. This CDR3 comprises 16 residues. The germline gives CDR1 SGHRS, CDR2 YFSETQ. This CDR3 is CASTLRGQGSGNTIYF. The CDR3 DNA follows: TGCGCCAGCACCCTCAGGGGACAAGGCTCTGGAAACACCATATATTTT.

This clonotype turned up a few times. This chain links TRBV20-1 with TRBJ2-5, with 7 bases lining up with TRBD1. Germline CDR1 reads DFQATT; CDR2 reads SNEGSKA (reference sequence). This CDR3 has 14 amino acids. With 6 bases clipped from V and 5 bases from J, the junction kept 12 bases outside the gene matches. The CDR3 here is CSANVGRGRETQYF. CDR3 sequence (DNA): TGCAGTGCCAATGTAGGAAGGGGGCGCGAGACCCAGTACTTC.

J is TRBJ1-4 and V is TRBV12-3 or TRBV12-4; 7 nucleotides match TRBD1. J lost 3 bases, V lost 3 bases, and 16 bases had no gene match. The CDR3 is made up of 19 amino acids. DNA of the CDR3: TGTGCCAGCAGTTTTAACCCCTACGGGACAGAGGTTCCTAATGAAAAACTGTTTTTT. Amino acid sequence: CASSFNPYGTEVPNEKLFF.

J is TRBJ1-4 and V is TRBV18; D is possibly TRBD1 (5 bases). The ends were cut back, 4 bases at V and 6 bases at J, with 15 bases in the middle. The germline V gene has CDR1 KGHSH and CDR2 LQKENI. The CDR3 has 15 amino acids. Here the CDR3 reads CASSQAQGLDEKLFF. The CDR3 nucleotides are TGTGCCAGCTCACAAGCTCAGGGTCTCGATGAAAAACTGTTTTTT.

Concerning this clonotype itself: Just one base apart from a much larger clone, this may be a read error. The chain has TRBV7-2 and TRBJ1-1; unclear D gene. Germline CDR1 is SGHTA and CDR2 is FQGNSA. There are 15 residues in the CDR3. V was trimmed by 5 bases and J by 0 bases, leaving 13 bases between them. The CDR3 DNA reads as TGTGCCAGCAGCACGTCCAAGGTCCTGAACACTGAAGCTTTCTTT. It is translated as CASSTSKVLNTEAFF.

The genes are TRBV10-3 and TRBJ1-2; 8 bases are a match to TRBD1. This CDR3 has 15 residues. In germline, CDR1 is ENHRY, CDR2 SYGVKD. Trimming took 7 bases from V and 6 from J; bases not matched to a gene: 13. The chain's CDR3 is CAITQSGTGSDGYTF. The CDR3 nucleotides are TGTGCCATCACTCAATCCGGGACAGGCAGCGATGGCTACACCTTC.

CDR3 protein: CASSPLGYLDEQYF. The DNA for the CDR3 is TGCGCCAGCAGCCCATTAGGATACCTCGACGAGCAGTACTTC. The chain is built from TRBV5-1 and TRBJ2-7, with no clear D. Germline CDR1 reads SGHRS; CDR2 reads YFSETQ. Trimming cost V 4 bases and J 5 bases, with 16 bases left between them. This CDR3 is built from 14 residues.

A note on this clonotype: Given the absence of the conserved phenylalanine or tryptophan at the CDR3 end, a read error is likely. This chain links TRBV9 with TRBJ2-3, with D hard to call. V lost 0 bases and J 2 bases, leaving 7 bases between the germline ends. CDR1 SGDLS and CDR2 YYNGEE come from the germline V gene. The CDR3 has 14 amino acids. CDR3 sequence (DNA): TGTGCCAGCAGCGTAGCCCCCCTCACAGATACGCAGTATTTG. Translated, it gives CASSVAPLTDTQYL.

Notes on this clonotype: One end of the junction does not line up with germline, which may come from a read error. DNA for the CDR3: TGTGCCGGCAGCCAGGGTCTGAGAAAAGATACGCAGTATTTT. Translation gives CAGSQGLRKDTQYF. V is TRBV7-2 and J is TRBJ2-3; weak D call: TRBD1 (5 bases). The CDR3 totals 14 residues. Germline lookup yields CDR1 SGHTA and CDR2 FQGNSA.

The V and J genes are TRBV12-3 or TRBV12-4 and TRBJ1-1; possible D gene TRBD1, 5 bases. The CDR3 sequence is 15 residues long. V was cut by 3 bases and J by 0 bases, with 11 bases left in between. The CDR3 region is CASSFLGGVNTEAFF. The CDR3 nucleotides read TGTGCCAGCAGTTTCTTGGGGGGAGTGAACACTGAAGCTTTCTTT.

In this sample, this clonotype turned up a few times. This rearrangement joins TRBV20-1 to TRBJ1-2, with 7 bases matching TRBD1. Germline V gene sequence: CDR1 DFQATT, CDR2 SNEGSKA (reference sequence). V was pared by 6 bases and J by 4 bases, with 8 bases of the junction left unmatched. The CDR3 sequence is 13 residues long. This chain's CDR3 is CSAEGQDIYGYTF. CDR3 nucleotide sequence: TGCAGTGCAGAAGGACAGGACATCTATGGCTACACCTTC.

The V and J genes are TRBV7-2 and TRBJ1-2; possible D gene TRBD1, 6 bases. V was pared by 1 base and J by 8 bases, with 17 bases between. The germline V gene encodes CDR1 SGHTA and CDR2 FQGNSA. This CDR3 spans 15 amino acids. CDR3 protein: CASSLDGQTPGGYTF. The DNA for the CDR3 is TGTGCCAGCAGCTTAGATGGACAGACTCCGGGGGGCTACACCTTC. Drawing the rest from reference TRBV7-2 and TRBJ1-2, the complete variable domain is GAGVSQSPSNKVTEKGKDVELRCDPISGHTALYWYRQSLGQGLEFLIYFQGNSAPDKSGLPSDRFSAERTGGSVSTLTIQRTQQEDSAVYLCASSLDGQTPGGYTFGSGTRLTVV.

In this sample, this clonotype turned up once. V is TRBV18 and J is TRBJ1-1; possible D gene TRBD1, 5 bases. CDR1 and CDR2 from the germline V gene are KGHSH and LQKENI. The CDR3 consists of 16 residues. The germline V and J ends were trimmed by 1 base and 3 bases, with 15 bases remaining between them. CDR3: CASSPRLARVDTEAFF. CDR3 nucleotide sequence: TGTGCCAGCTCACCACGTTTGGCCAGGGTGGACACTGAAGCTTTCTTT.

This clonotype was detected only a few times. CDR3 nucleotides: TGTGCCAGCAGCCAAGACCCTACAACGGATACGCAGTATTTT. It translates to CASSQDPTTDTQYF. The chain has TRBV4-2 and TRBJ2-3; D is undetermined. Germline V gene lookup returns CDR1 LGHNA and CDR2 YNFKEQ. The CDR3 is 14 amino acids. V lost 0 bases and J lost 6, with 10 bases in between.

This clonotype was observed many times. The chain employs TRBV7-2 and TRBJ1-2; 7 bases line up with TRBD1. The CDR3 is made up of 15 amino acids. Trimming at V came to 0 bases and at J to 2 bases, leaving 3 bases not matched to a gene. Germline CDR1 is SGHTA and CDR2 is FQGNSA. CDR3 in amino acids: CASSLALQGNYGYTF. The DNA of the CDR3 is TGTGCCAGCAGCTTAGCGCTACAGGGGAACTATGGCTACACCTTC.

The chain has TRBV3-1 and TRBJ2-7; the D gene could be TRBD1 or TRBD2 (5 bases each). This CDR3 has 14 residues. The V gene's germline CDR1 is LGHDT and CDR2 YNNKEL (reference sequence). V lost 4 bases and J lost 7, with 17 bases in between. Here the CDR3 reads CASSREMYRNEQYF. The CDR3 DNA sequence: TGTGCCAGCAGCCGGGAGATGTACAGGAATGAGCAGTACTTC.

This clonotype was seen a handful of times. The chain uses TRBV6-6 and TRBJ1-5, with TRBD1 as a possible D gene (5 bases). The CDR3 loop spans 15 amino acids. Germline V gives CDR1 MNHNY, CDR2 SVGAGI (reference sequence). Trimming removed 2 bases at V and 4 bases at J, with 12 bases between. CDR3 sequence (DNA): TGTGCCAGCAGTTACAGTCAACAGGAGAATCAGCCCCAGCATTTT. Protein: CASSYSQQENQPQHF.

The V gene is TRBV12-3 or TRBV12-4, the J gene TRBJ2-1; D not resolved. This CDR3 spans 18 amino acids. Trimming removed 3 bases at V and 2 bases at J, with 20 bases between. CDR3 sequence (DNA): TGTGCCAGCAGTTTTCTCCCTGACATAACGGACCCCTACAATGAGCAGTTCTTC. Translated: CASSFLPDITDPYNEQFF.

The chain uses TRBV12-3 or TRBV12-4 and TRBJ1-2, with 7 bases lining up with TRBD1. With 5 bases clipped from V and 0 bases from J, the junction kept 15 bases outside the gene matches. CDR3 size: 18 residues. DNA for the CDR3: TGTGCCAGCAGTCTCCGCGAGCAGGGGGTCTCCGCTAACTATGGCTACACCTTC. This gives the protein CASSLREQGVSANYGYTF.

Only a few counts were recorded for this clonotype. The chain recombines TRBV7-2 with TRBJ1-1; D is ambiguous. V was trimmed by 5 bases and J by 1 base, leaving 11 bases between them. Germline V lookup: CDR1 SGHTA, CDR2 FQGNSA. The CDR3 is made up of 14 amino acids. CDR3 coding DNA: TGTGCCAGCAGCGAATCAGTGGGGAACACTGAAGCTTTCTTT. It codes for CASSESVGNTEAFF.

This rearrangement joins TRBV7-3 to TRBJ1-1; no reliable D call. The CDR3 spans 16 residues. Germline CDR1 reads SGHTA; CDR2 reads FQGTGA. Trimming removed 1 base at V and 2 bases at J, with 14 bases between. In nucleotides, the CDR3 is TGTGCCAGCAGCTTAAGTCCCCCGGGCCACAACACTGAAGCTTTCTTT. As protein: CASSLSPPGHNTEAFF.

This chain joins TRBV7-2 and TRBJ2-1; 10 nucleotides agree with TRBD1. Germline values: CDR1 SGHTA, CDR2 FQGNSA. V lost 4 bases and J lost 12; bases outside the gene matches: 12. CDR3 size: 15 residues. The chain's CDR3 is CASSSWPGQGKGQFF. CDR3 bases: TGTGCCAGCAGCTCTTGGCCGGGACAGGGGAAGGGGCAGTTCTTC.

This clonotype appeared a few times. The junction departs from germline at one end; a sequencing error may be responsible. The chain uses TRBV6-2 or TRBV6-3 and TRBJ2-1; D uncertain. CDR3 length equals 13 residues. Germline V lookup: CDR1 MNHEY, CDR2 SVGEGT. The CDR3 coding sequence is TGCGCCAGCAGCTACTCACCCTACAATGAGCAGTTCTTC. Its protein product is CASSYSPYNEQFF.

This rearrangement joins TRBV4-2 to TRBJ2-5; TRBD2 matches 7 bases. This CDR3 spans 18 amino acids. V was clipped by 0 bases and J by 0 bases; unmatched bases: 10. CDR1 is LGHNA and CDR2 is YNFKEQ in the germline V gene. CDR3 nucleotide sequence: TGTGCCAGCAGCCAAGAAAAGGGTCTGGGGGGGAACCAAGAGACCCAGTACTTC. Translation gives CASSQEKGLGGNQETQYF.

The chain has TRBV15 and TRBJ2-1; D unclear. Germline CDR1 and CDR2: LNHNV and YYDKDF (reference sequence). The CDR3 consists of 16 residues. Trimming took off 3 bases at V and 0 bases at J, with 12 bases between the two ends. CDR3 protein: CATSSLGLSSYNEQFF. The CDR3 nucleotides read TGTGCCACCAGCAGCCTGGGCCTAAGCTCCTACAATGAGCAGTTCTTC.